The TCR beta chain described here comes from a study of blood T cell repertoires in COVID-19. Clones were sequenced by immunoSEQ multiplex PCR, and TCRdb holds only the in-frame ones, with some missing. The sample gives more than 35,000 clones, about 82% of which show up once; 38% is in the top ten. Sequenced: peripheral blood. This TCR was recovered from a man aged 80 or over with active or convalescent COVID-19.

The CDR3 coding sequence is TGTGCCAGCAGTCAACTTTCAGGGGGAGGCGGCTACACCTTC. It specifies CASSQLSGGGGYTF. The gene calls are TRBV28 and TRBJ1-2, with 7 bases matching TRBD1. The CDR3 consists of 14 residues. The V gene end was trimmed by 5 bases and the J gene end by 8 bases; junction bases not matched to a gene: 11. Germline CDR1 is MDHEN and CDR2 is SYDVKM.